This T cell receptor (beta chain) was sequenced for a study of CD8 T cells in Susac syndrome. About the research overall: The Susac syndrome patients were therapy-naive, on corticosteroids, or on intravenous immunoglobulin alone at blood draw.

After extraction with the RNeasy kit, about 0.45 to 1 ug of the RNA was reverse transcribed using random hexamers. The method of amplification for TCR beta CDR3 was immunoSEQ multiplex PCR, covering 54 Vbeta and 13 Jbeta. MiXCR was run by TCRdb on the immunoSEQ multiplex PCR reads, yielding one entry per CDR3 protein. Of around 170,000 distinct CDR3 sequences listed, 90% to 97% were seen once; the top ten hold more than 0.08%. Trimming took 3 bases from V and 16 from J, leaving 13 bases between them. The CDR3 has 11 residues. The germline CDR1 and CDR2 sequences are GTSNPN and SVGIG (reference sequence). Sequencing of TCR beta was undertaken in CD8+ and CD4+ T cells derived from blood. In this sample, this clonotype turned up once.

This TCR was sampled from a human donor with Susac syndrome. The V call is TRBV30, the J call TRBJ1-6; D is perhaps TRBD1 (6 bases). Source material: CD4+ T cells from PBMCs. The CDR3 region is CAWSMGQTLHF. The CDR3 nucleotides read TGTGCCTGGAGCATGGGACAAACGCTCCACTTT.